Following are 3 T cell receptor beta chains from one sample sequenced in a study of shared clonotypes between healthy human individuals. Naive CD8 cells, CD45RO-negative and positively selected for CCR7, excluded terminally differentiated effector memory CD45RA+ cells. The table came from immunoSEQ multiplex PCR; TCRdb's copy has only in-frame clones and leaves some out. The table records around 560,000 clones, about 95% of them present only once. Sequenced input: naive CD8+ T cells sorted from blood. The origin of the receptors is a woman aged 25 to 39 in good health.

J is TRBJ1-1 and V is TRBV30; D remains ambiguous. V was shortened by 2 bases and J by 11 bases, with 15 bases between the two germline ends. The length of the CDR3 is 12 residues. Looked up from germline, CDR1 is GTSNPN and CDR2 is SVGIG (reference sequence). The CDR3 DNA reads TGTGCCTGGAGTCCAACTTCAAGCAGCGCTTTCTTT. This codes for CAWSPTSSSAFF. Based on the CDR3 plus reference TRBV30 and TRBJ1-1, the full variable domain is SQTIHQWPATLVQPVGSPLSLECTVEGTSNPNLYWYRQAAGRGLQLLFYSVGIGQISSEVPQNLSASRPQDRQFILSSKKLLLSDSGFYLCAWSPTSSSAFFGQGTRLTVV.

The CDR3 sequence is CASSVSWGTGELFF. Written as DNA, the CDR3 is TGTGCCAGCAGTGTTTCTTGGGGGACCGGGGAGCTGTTTTTT. This chain uses TRBV2 with TRBJ2-2; either TRBD1 or TRBD2 may fit D (5 bases each). Trimming left V 4 bases short and J 5 bases short, with 11 bases between. Germline V CDR1 and CDR2: SNHLY, FYNNEI. The CDR3 is made up of 14 amino acids.

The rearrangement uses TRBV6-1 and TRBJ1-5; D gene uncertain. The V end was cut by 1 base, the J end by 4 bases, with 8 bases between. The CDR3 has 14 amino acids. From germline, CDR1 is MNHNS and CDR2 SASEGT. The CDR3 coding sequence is TGTGCCAGCAGTGAAGGGTGGGAAAATCAGCCCCAGCATTTT. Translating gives CASSEGWENQPQHF.